These 26 T cell receptor beta chains share one sample of origin, sequenced in a study of shared clonotypes between healthy human individuals. Naive CD8 cells lacked CD45RO and underwent positive selection for CCR7, leaving out terminally differentiated effector memory CD45RA+ cells. Measured with immunoSEQ multiplex PCR; TCRdb has only the in-frame clones, and not every one. The sample shows under 1 million clones, over 90% of them seen only once. Sample: naive CD8+ T cells sorted from blood. Every receptor here comes from a man aged 30 to 45 in good health.

This clone was detected only once. The chain employs TRBV4-2 and TRBJ2-1; D gene unclear. CDR3 length equals 12 residues. Trimming took 2 bases from V and 5 from J, leaving 4 bases between them. The V gene's germline CDR1 is LGHNA and CDR2 YNFKEQ. CDR3 DNA: TGTGCCAGCAGCCAATATAACAATGAGCAGTTCTTC. It yields the protein CASSQYNNEQFF.

This chain joins TRBV5-1 and TRBJ2-5; the match to TRBD2 covers 7 bases. This CDR3 spans 14 amino acids. V lost 4 bases and J lost 5; bases outside the gene matches: 8. Germline V gene data show CDR1 as SGHRS and CDR2 as YFSETQ. The CDR3 loop is CASSPWDYTETQYF. The CDR3 DNA reads TGCGCCAGCAGCCCTTGGGACTATACGGAGACCCAGTACTTC. Together with reference TRBV5-1 and TRBJ2-5, the CDR3 gives the full variable domain: KAGVTQTPRYLIKTRGQQVTLSCSPISGHRSVSWYQQTPGQGLQFLFEYFSETQRNKGNFPGRFSGRQFSNSRSEMNVSTLELGDSALYLCASSPWDYTETQYFGPGTRLLVL.

A word on this clone: Germline is not matched at one junction end, which may reflect a read error. The gene calls are TRBV7-8 and TRBJ2-3, with D maybe TRBD1 (10 bases). This CDR3 is 21 amino acids long. CDR1 is SGHVS, CDR2 FQNEAQ, per germline. CDR3 loop: CASSIADLTGGEREATDTQYF. DNA of the CDR3: TGTGCCAGCAGCATAGCGGACCTGACAGGGGGCGAGCGGGAGGCCACAGATACGCAGTATTTT.

This chain connects TRBV4-1 to TRBJ1-2, with D tentatively TRBD1 (6 bases). Germline V lookup: CDR1 MGHRA, CDR2 YSYEKL. The CDR3 consists of 16 residues. Trimming cost V 4 bases and J 7 bases, with 22 bases left between them. The CDR3 bases are TGCGCCAGCAGCCTCCCCGGGACACCTCAAGCTCGTGGCTACACCTTC. This gives the protein CASSLPGTPQARGYTF.

This sequence joins TRBV5-1 and TRBJ2-1, with 12 bases lining up with TRBD1. Germline V lookup: CDR1 SGHRS, CDR2 YFSETQ. The CDR3 is 16 amino acids. J was trimmed by 7 bases and V by 4 bases; bases with no gene match: 9. The DNA for the CDR3 is TGCGCCAGCAGCGCTGCCGGGACAGGGGGCTTGAATGAGCAGTTCTTC. This gives the protein CASSAAGTGGLNEQFF.

The rearrangement links TRBV27 to TRBJ1-5; the D is unclear. Per the germline V gene, CDR1 is MNHEY and CDR2 is SMNVEV (reference sequence). Trimming shortened V by 6 bases and J by 0 bases, and 12 bases separated the two germline ends. This CDR3 has 15 residues. The CDR3 DNA follows: TGTGCCAGCAGCCGGGGATTGTTTAGCAATCAGCCCCAGCATTTT. Protein product: CASSRGLFSNQPQHF.

V gene TRBV30 combines with J gene TRBJ2-7, with D possibly being TRBD1 (5 bases). Per the germline V gene, CDR1 is GTSNPN and CDR2 is SVGIG (reference sequence). The CDR3 spans 12 residues. Deletions cut 2 bases from V and 2 bases from J, with 7 bases between. The CDR3 DNA follows: TGTGCCTGGAGTCAGGGAACCTACGAGCAGTACTTC. This sequence encodes CAWSQGTYEQYF.

The chain employs TRBV5-1 and TRBJ2-1; D not resolved. Germline-derived CDR1 and CDR2 are SGHRS and YFSETQ. There are 14 residues in the CDR3. V was clipped by 0 bases and J by 4 bases, with 8 bases between them. The CDR3 reads CASSLETVYNEQFF. The CDR3 DNA sequence: TGCGCCAGCAGCTTGGAGACGGTGTACAATGAGCAGTTCTTC.

The chain has TRBV27 and TRBJ2-1; 13 bases are a match to TRBD2. With 7 bases clipped from V and 9 bases from J, the junction kept 3 bases outside the gene matches. CDR1 and CDR2 (germline): MNHEY, SMNVEV (reference sequence). This CDR3 spans 13 amino acids. The CDR3: CASTLAGGTEQFF. CDR3 DNA sequence: TGTGCCAGCACACTAGCGGGAGGGACTGAGCAGTTCTTC.

V gene TRBV2 combines with J gene TRBJ2-5; 13 bases are shared with TRBD2. V lost 7 bases, J lost 9 bases, and 20 bases stayed unmatched. The CDR3 loop spans 18 amino acids. Germline values: CDR1 SNHLY, CDR2 FYNNEI. CDR3 DNA sequence: TGTGCCAGCATACGGACTAGCGGGAGAGGTGGGATGCGGGAGGCCCAGTACTTC. Its translation is CASIRTSGRGGMREAQYF.

This chain joins TRBV25-1 and TRBJ1-5, with a tentative D call TRBD1 (5 bases). V gave up 2 bases and J gave up 7 bases, with 12 bases separating them. The CDR3 consists of 14 residues. Germline CDR1 MGHDK, CDR2 SYGVNS. The CDR3 spells CASSEGQGGQPQHF. CDR3 nucleotide sequence: TGTGCCAGCAGTGAAGGCCAGGGCGGGCAGCCCCAGCATTTT.

The chain has TRBV28 and TRBJ1-2; 7 nucleotides agree with TRBD1. The CDR3 sequence is 14 residues long. The V gene's germline CDR1 is MDHEN and CDR2 SYDVKM. The CDR3 DNA reads TGTGCAACCACCCAACGGACAGGAAACTATGGCTACACCTTC. It encodes CATTQRTGNYGYTF.

The CDR3 DNA reads as TGTGCCAGCAGGCAGAATACACAGAGCTCCTACGAGCAGTACTTC. Encoded protein: CASRQNTQSSYEQYF. The rearrangement links TRBV13 to TRBJ2-7; unclear D gene. The ends were cut back, 6 bases at V and 0 bases at J, with 15 bases in the middle. Per the germline V gene, CDR1 is PRHDT and CDR2 is FYEKMQ (reference sequence). The CDR3 runs to 15 residues.

J is TRBJ1-1 and V is TRBV4-2, with D tentatively TRBD1 (5 bases). Germline V CDR1 and CDR2: LGHNA, YNFKEQ. Between the trimmed V and J ends, which lost 0 bases and 4 bases, there was a span of 12 bases. CDR3 size: 15 residues. The CDR3 protein is CASSQEVGVGTEAFF. Here the CDR3 DNA reads TGTGCCAGCAGCCAAGAGGTAGGGGTGGGCACTGAAGCTTTCTTT.

V is TRBV7-6 and J is TRBJ2-3; D unresolved. The V gene's germline CDR1 is SGHVS and CDR2 FNYEAQ. CDR3 length equals 13 residues. The ends were cut back, 4 bases at V and 6 bases at J, with 11 bases in the middle. The CDR3 loop reads CASSSRPLDTQYF. CDR3 nucleotides: TGTGCCAGCAGCTCCCGACCACTTGATACGCAGTATTTT.

J is TRBJ1-1 and V is TRBV7-9, with D perhaps TRBD1 (6 bases). Trimming removed 5 bases from V and 4 bases from J, with 14 bases in between. The CDR3 is 14 residues long. Germline lookup yields CDR1 SEHNR and CDR2 FQNEAQ (reference sequence). The CDR3 DNA follows: TGTGCCAGCAGCGCCAGGGGTGGGGTCACTGAAGCTTTCTTT. Protein: CASSARGGVTEAFF.

This rearrangement joins TRBV4-3 to TRBJ1-2; D is unresolved. Germline CDR1 is LGHNA and CDR2 is YSLEER. The CDR3 is 15 amino acids. The V and J ends lost 4 bases and 0 bases respectively, with 12 bases between them. CDR3 amino acids: CASSPSGLANYGYTF. DNA of the CDR3: TGCGCCAGCAGCCCGTCAGGACTAGCTAACTATGGCTACACCTTC.

This clone appeared a single time. V is TRBV19 and J is TRBJ2-2, with D tentatively TRBD1 (5 bases). The CDR3 is 13 residues long. The germline CDR1 and CDR2 sequences are LNHDA and SQIVND (reference sequence). V lost 6 bases and J lost 7, with 12 bases in between. CDR3 protein: CASSNQGIGELFF. The CDR3 DNA reads TGTGCCAGTAGCAATCAGGGAATCGGGGAGCTGTTTTTT.

The chain combines TRBV23-1 with TRBJ2-1, with D perhaps matching TRBD2 (5 bases). TRBV23-1 is treated as an ORF (open reading frame) with a function not yet certain. The CDR3 consists of 15 residues. The V and J ends lost 6 bases and 4 bases respectively, with 16 bases between them. The CDR3 region has the DNA TGCGCCAGCAGCCAAGGCCCCAAGCGGTACAATGAGCAGTTCTTC. This codes for CASSQGPKRYNEQFF.

V and J are TRBV27 and TRBJ2-2, with D tentatively TRBD1 (5 bases). The V and J ends lost 7 bases and 0 bases respectively, with 18 bases between them. The CDR3 runs 17 residues. Germline V gene sequence: CDR1 MNHEY, CDR2 SMNVEV (reference sequence). This CDR3 is CASTSFMTVPNTGELFF. CDR3 DNA sequence: TGTGCCAGCACCTCCTTCATGACAGTTCCGAACACCGGGGAGCTGTTTTTT.

The chain couples TRBV5-5 to TRBJ2-2; the D is unclear. There are 14 residues in the CDR3. Trimming removed 0 bases from V and 5 bases from J, with 8 bases in between. Germline CDR1 reads SGHKS; CDR2 reads YYEKEE (reference sequence). CDR3 amino acids: CASSLEVETGELFF. The CDR3 nucleotides are TGTGCCAGCAGCTTGGAAGTGGAAACCGGGGAGCTGTTTTTT.

This chain links TRBV7-8 with TRBJ2-3, with D uncertain. CDR3 length: 12 amino acids. Between the trimmed V and J ends, which lost 5 bases and 2 bases, there was a span of 5 bases. Germline CDR1 and CDR2: SGHVS and FQNEAQ. For the CDR3, the DNA is TGTGCCAGCAGCACAAACACAGATACGCAGTATTTT. Translation: CASSTNTDTQYF.

This clone has just one count. J is TRBJ2-1 and V is TRBV6-6; TRBD1 is a possible D gene (6 bases). The CDR3 has 14 residues. From germline, CDR1 is MNHNY and CDR2 SVGAGI (reference sequence). V was shortened by 3 bases and J by 1 base, with 7 bases between the two germline ends. In DNA, the CDR3 is TGTGCCAGCAGTTATCAGGGGTCCTACAATGAGCAGTTCTTC. This sequence encodes CASSYQGSYNEQFF.

This rearrangement joins TRBV11-1 to TRBJ2-6; D gene uncertain. This CDR3 has 14 residues. Germline V gene data show CDR1 as SGHAT and CDR2 as FQDESV (reference sequence). V was trimmed by 5 bases and J by 2 bases, leaving 7 bases between them. CDR3 in amino acids: CASSLETGANVLTF. Written as DNA, the CDR3 is TGTGCCAGCAGCCTAGAGACTGGGGCCAACGTCCTGACTTTC.

The V call is TRBV7-2, the J call TRBJ2-7, with 7 bases identical to TRBD2. Looked up from germline, CDR1 is SGHTA and CDR2 is FQGNSA. The CDR3 loop spans 15 amino acids. Trimming took 0 bases from V and 3 from J; bases not matched to a gene: 5. The CDR3 sequence is CASSLAWTSGYEQYF. In DNA form, the CDR3 reads TGTGCCAGCAGCTTAGCGTGGACTAGTGGCTACGAGCAGTACTTC.

V gene TRBV27 combines with J gene TRBJ2-2, with unresolved D. The CDR3 is 12 residues long. Germline V gene lookup returns CDR1 MNHEY and CDR2 SMNVEV (reference sequence). Trimming pared 6 bases from V and 3 bases from J, leaving 5 bases between. Here the CDR3 DNA reads TGTGCCAGCAGACTTTACACCGGGGAGCTGTTTTTT. It is translated as CASRLYTGELFF.